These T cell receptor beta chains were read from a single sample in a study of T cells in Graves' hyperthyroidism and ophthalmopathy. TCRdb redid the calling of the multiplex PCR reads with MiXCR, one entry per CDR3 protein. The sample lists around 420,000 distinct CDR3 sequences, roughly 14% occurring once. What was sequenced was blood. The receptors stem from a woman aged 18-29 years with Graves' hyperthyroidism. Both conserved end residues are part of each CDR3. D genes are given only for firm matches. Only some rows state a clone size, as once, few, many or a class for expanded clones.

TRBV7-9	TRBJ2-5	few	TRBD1	TGTGCCAGCAGCTTAGCGTCAGGGACAGAAGAGACCCAGTACTTC	CASSLASGTEETQYF
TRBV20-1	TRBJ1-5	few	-	TGCAGTGCTAGCACGACACTGGATAGCAATCAGCCCCAGCATTTT	CSASTTLDSNQPQHF
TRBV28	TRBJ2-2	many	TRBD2	TGTGCCAGCAGGGTATTAGCGGGAGCTGGTACCGGGGAGCTGTTTTTT	CASRVLAGAGTGELFF
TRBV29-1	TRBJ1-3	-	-	TGCAGCGTTGAAACGGAGTACTCTGGAAACACCATATATTTT	CSVETEYSGNTIYF
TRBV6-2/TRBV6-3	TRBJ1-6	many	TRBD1	TGTGCCAGCAGCGGGACAGCGCCTAATTCACCCCTCCACTTT	CASSGTAPNSPLHF
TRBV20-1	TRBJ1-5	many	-	TGCAGTGTTCAACAGGGATTGGGGCAGCCCCAGCATTTT	CSVQQGLGQPQHF
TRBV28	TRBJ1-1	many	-	TGTGCCAGCAGCATGGGGGAAATGAACACTGAAGCTTTCTTT	CASSMGEMNTEAFF
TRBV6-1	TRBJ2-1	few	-	TGTGCCAGCACCTACAGGGGAGGTGAGCAGTTCTTC	CASTYRGGEQFF
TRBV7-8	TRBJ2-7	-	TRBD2	TGTGCCAGCAGCTTAGGGGGGGGGGGAGGTACCTACGAGCAGTACTTC	CASSLGGGGGTYEQYF
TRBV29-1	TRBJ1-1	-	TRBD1	TGCAGCGTTGACCTGGGACAGTCTACGAACACTGAAGCTTTCTTT	CSVDLGQSTNTEAFF
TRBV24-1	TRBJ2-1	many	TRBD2	TGTGCCACCACCGGGGGGACTAGCGGCTACAATGAGCAGTTCTTC	CATTGGTSGYNEQFF
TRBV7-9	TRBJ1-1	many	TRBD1	TGTGCCAGCAGGCCAGGGGGAGGGCTCACTGAAGCTTTCTTT	CASRPGGGLTEAFF
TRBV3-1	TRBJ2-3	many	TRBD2	TGTGCCAGCAGCCAGGATTCGGGGCGGGGGAATGCAGATACGCAGTATTTT	CASSQDSGRGNADTQYF
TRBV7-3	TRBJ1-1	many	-	TGTGCCAGCAGCTTAATCGGCTTAGCGGACACTGAAGCTTTCTTT	CASSLIGLADTEAFF
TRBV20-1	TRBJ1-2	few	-	TGCAGTGCTGGACCCTCGACGTTGAGCTACACCTTC	CSAGPSTLSYTF
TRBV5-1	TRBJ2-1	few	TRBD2	TGCGCCAGCAGAGGGACTAGCGGGGGGGGAACCTACAATGAGCAGTTCTTC	CASRGTSGGGTYNEQFF
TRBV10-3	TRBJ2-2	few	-	TGTGCCATCATGGTAGGCACCGGGGAGCTGTTTTTT	CAIMVGTGELFF
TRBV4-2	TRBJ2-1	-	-	TGTGCCAGCAGCCACGACCTCGGCGGGGCCTACAATGAGCAGTTCTTC	CASSHDLGGAYNEQFF
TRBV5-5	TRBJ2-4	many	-	TGTGCCAGCAGCTTGGGTCCCCAAAACATTCAGTACTTC	CASSLGPQNIQYF
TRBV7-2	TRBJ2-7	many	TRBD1	TGTGCCAGCAGCCAAGGGACAGGGGTCTACGAGCAGTACTTC	CASSQGTGVYEQYF
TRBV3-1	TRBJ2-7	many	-	TGTGCCAGCAGCCAAGTGCTTGGCGGCGTTTCCTACGAGCAGTACTTC	CASSQVLGGVSYEQYF
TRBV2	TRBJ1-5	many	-	TGTGCCAGCAGCGGGGAGGGCGATCAGCCCCAGCATTTT	CASSGEGDQPQHF
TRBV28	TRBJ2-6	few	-	TGTGCCAGCAGTTCAGGGGGGACTGGGGCCAACGTCCTGACTTTC	CASSSGGTGANVLTF
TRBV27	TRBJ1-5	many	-	TGTGCCAGCAGTGCATATCCGCCCCGACTCGGCCATCAGCCCCAGCATTTT	CASSAYPPRLGHQPQHF
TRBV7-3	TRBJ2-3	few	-	TGTGCCAGCAGCTCTACCCCCGGGACCCTGAATACGCAGTATTTT	CASSSTPGTLNTQYF
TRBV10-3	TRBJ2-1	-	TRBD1	TGTGCCATCAGTGCACGGACAGGGCATTACAATGAGCAGTTCTTC	CAISARTGHYNEQFF
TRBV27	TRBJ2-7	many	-	TGTGCCAGCAGTTTTACGGTTTCCTACGAGCAGTACTTC	CASSFTVSYEQYF
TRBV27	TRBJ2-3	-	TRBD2	TGTGCCGTCCGGAGCGGGGGGGCTAGCACAGATACGCAGTATTTT	CAVRSGGASTDTQYF
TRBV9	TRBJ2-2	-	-	TGTGCCAGCAGCGTAGGGACGGATTTTAACACCGGGGAGCTGTTTTTT	CASSVGTDFNTGELFF
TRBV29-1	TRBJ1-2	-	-	TGCAGCGTTGAAAAGGGATCCTATGGCTACACCTTC	CSVEKGSYGYTF
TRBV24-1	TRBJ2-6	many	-	TGTGCCACCAGTGATAAGGGCTCTGGGGCCAACGTCCTGACTTTC	CATSDKGSGANVLTF
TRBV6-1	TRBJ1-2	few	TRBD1	TGTGCCAGCGGGTACCCGGCCCCAGGGGGAAACTATGGCTACACCTTC	CASGYPAPGGNYGYTF
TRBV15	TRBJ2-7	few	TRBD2	TGTGCCACCAGCAGACCCGGGGAGGGAGCGGGAGTTCGGGAGCAGTACTTC	CATSRPGEGAGVREQYF
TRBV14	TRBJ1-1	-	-	TGTGCCAGCAGCGGCCGGGCGGGAGTGAACACTGAAGCTTTCTTT	CASSGRAGVNTEAFF
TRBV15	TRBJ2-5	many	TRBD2	TGTGCCACCAGCAGAGGACTAGCGGGAGTGGAGACCCAGTACTTC	CATSRGLAGVETQYF
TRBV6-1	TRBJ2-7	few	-	TGTGCCAGCAGTGAAATGGCAGGGCCCGAGCAGTACTTC	CASSEMAGPEQYF
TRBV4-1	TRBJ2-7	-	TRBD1	TGCGCCAGCAGCCAGGCTCCCCGGGACAGGGGCCCCGAGCAGTACTTC	CASSQAPRDRGPEQYF
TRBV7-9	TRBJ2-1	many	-	TGTGCCAGCAGCTTAGTTGTGCTCGAGCAGTTCTTC	CASSLVVLEQFF
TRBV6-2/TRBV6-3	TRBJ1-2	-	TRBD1	TGTGCCAGCAGTAAATTCCCGGACAGGGTGGTCGGGTATGGCTACACCTTC	CASSKFPDRVVGYGYTF
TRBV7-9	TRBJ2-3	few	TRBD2	TGTGCCAGCAGCTTACAAGTTTGCGGGAGGGGCACAGATACGCAGTATTTT	CASSLQVCGRGTDTQYF
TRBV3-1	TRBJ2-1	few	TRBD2	TGTGCCAGCAGCCAAGTATTGGCGGGGGGACCCAATGAGCAGTTCTTC	CASSQVLAGGPNEQFF
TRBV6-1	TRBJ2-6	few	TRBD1	TGTGCCAGCAGCCACGGACAGGGGGCGCCTTTGAGTGGGGCCAACGTCCTGACTTTC	CASSHGQGAPLSGANVLTF
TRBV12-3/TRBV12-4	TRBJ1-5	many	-	TGTGCCAGCAGTTTTTCTCTGGGGGGTAGAACAAGTATTCAGCCCCAGCATTTT	CASSFSLGGRTSIQPQHF
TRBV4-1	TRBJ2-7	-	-	TGCGCCAGCAGCCAAGAAGGCCCGGCGGGAACGGTGTACGAGCAGTACTTC	CASSQEGPAGTVYEQYF
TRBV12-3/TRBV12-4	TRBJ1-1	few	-	TGTGCCAGCAGGGGAGGACTCCACAACACTGAAGCTTTCTTT	CASRGGLHNTEAFF
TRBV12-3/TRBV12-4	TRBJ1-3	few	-	TGTGCCAGCCTTAACTGGGCGGCATCGGACACCATATATTTT	CASLNWAASDTIYF
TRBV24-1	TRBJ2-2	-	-	TGTGCCACCAGTGATAGGCGGAACACCGGGGAGCTGTTTTTT	CATSDRRNTGELFF
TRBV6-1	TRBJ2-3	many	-	TGTGCCAGCAGCTGGGCGTTGGCAGATACGCAGTATTTT	CASSWALADTQYF
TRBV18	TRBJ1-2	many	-	TGTGCCAGCTCACCTATGGGGAGCTATGGCTACACCTTC	CASSPMGSYGYTF
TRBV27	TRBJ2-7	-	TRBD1	TGTGCCAGCACAAGAGAGGGACAGGGCTACGAGCAGTACTTC	CASTREGQGYEQYF
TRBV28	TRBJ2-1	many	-	TGTGCCAGCAGTTTATCTGGCAGTTACAATGAGCAGTTCTTC	CASSLSGSYNEQFF
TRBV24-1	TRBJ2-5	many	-	TGTGCCACCAGTGATTTGCTACGCTGGAATCAAGAGACCCAGTACTTC	CATSDLLRWNQETQYF
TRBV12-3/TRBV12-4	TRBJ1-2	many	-	TGTGCCAGCAGAGCCTCTGGGGCTGGGGGGGGCTACACCTTC	CASRASGAGGGYTF
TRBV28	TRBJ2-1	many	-	TGTGCCAGCAACCCCCCGGTTAACTACAATGAGCAGTTCTTC	CASNPPVNYNEQFF
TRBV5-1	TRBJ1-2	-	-	TGCGCCGGCAGCCCGGGACAAAGCCAGAACTATGGCTACACCTTC	CAGSPGQSQNYGYTF
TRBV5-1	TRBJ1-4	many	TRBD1	TGCGCCAGCAGCTTGTCAGGGGGCGAGGATGAAAAACTGTTTTTT	CASSLSGGEDEKLFF